This entry lists 15 T cell receptor beta chains sequenced from one sample in a study of cytomegalovirus exposure and HLA in healthy donors. The PCR used 60 Vbeta and 13 Jbeta primers. The method was immunoSEQ multiplex PCR; TCRdb's version includes in-frame clones alone and lacks a portion of them. The data contain 140,000 to 150,000 clones, almost 80% of them seen just once; the ten biggest clones take up around 6.7%. The sample consisted of PBMCs. These TCRs come from a woman aged 40 to 50 in good health and CMV-seropositive.

This clone turned up a few times. The gene calls are TRBV30 and TRBJ1-6; a weak D match, TRBD1 (5 bases). V dropped 0 bases and J dropped 6 bases, with 9 bases sitting between them. The CDR3 totals 14 residues. Looked up from germline, CDR1 is GTSNPN and CDR2 is SVGIG (reference sequence). The CDR3 protein is CAWSVTGGNSPLHF. The DNA of the CDR3 is TGTGCCTGGAGTGTAACGGGGGGTAATTCACCCCTCCACTTT.

V gene TRBV6-4 combines with J gene TRBJ1-2, with 7 positions matching TRBD1. The J segment lost 4 bases and the V segment lost 5 bases, leaving 10 bases of the junction unmatched. In germline, CDR1 is MRHNA, CDR2 SNTAGT. This CDR3 contains 15 residues. Written as DNA, the CDR3 is TGTGCCAGCAGTCAAAACCCGGGACAGTCCTATGGCTACACCTTC. Translated: CASSQNPGQSYGYTF.

V usage is TRBV13 and J usage is TRBJ2-7; TRBD2 agrees at 10 bases. The CDR3 sequence is 15 residues long. Germline CDR1 PRHDT, CDR2 FYEKMQ (reference sequence). With 5 bases clipped from V and 5 bases from J, the junction kept 9 bases outside the gene matches. CDR3 protein: CASSPNSGGRNEQYF. CDR3 sequence (DNA): TGTGCCAGCAGCCCAAATAGCGGGGGGCGGAACGAGCAGTACTTC. Looking up the rest from reference TRBV13 and TRBJ2-7 gives the full variable domain: AAGVIQSPRHLIKEKRETATLKCYPIPRHDTVYWYQQGPGQDPQFLISFYEKMQSDKGSIPDRFSAQQFSDYHSELNMSSLELGDSALYFCASSPNSGGRNEQYFGPGTRLTVT.

This chain joins TRBV5-1 and TRBJ2-7; 8 nucleotides align to TRBD1. CDR1 is SGHRS, CDR2 YFSETQ, per germline. The CDR3 sequence is 18 residues long. V dropped 4 bases and J dropped 2; count of bases not matched to a gene: 17. The CDR3 bases are TGCGCCAGCAGCCCGTTGGGCGCGCCAAGGGACAGGACCTACGAGCAGTACTTC. Translation gives CASSPLGAPRDRTYEQYF.

This chain connects TRBV18 to TRBJ2-7, with a possible D match to TRBD2 (5 bases). The V end lost 4 bases, the J end lost 2 bases, and 12 bases lay between the germline ends. The germline CDR1 and CDR2 sequences are KGHSH and LQKENI. This CDR3 region has 14 residues. Written as DNA, the CDR3 is TGTGCCAGCTCACGGGGAGCGGCCACCTACGAGCAGTACTTC. This sequence encodes CASSRGAATYEQYF.

The rearrangement uses TRBV28 and TRBJ2-7; D might be TRBD1 (6 bases). Deletions cut 2 bases from V and 11 bases from J, with 22 bases between. Germline V gives CDR1 MDHEN, CDR2 SYDVKM. The CDR3 has 15 amino acids. This CDR3 reads CASSLRSGVSSLEYF. The CDR3, as DNA: TGTGCCAGCAGTTTAAGGTCAGGGGTTAGTAGTCTGGAGTACTTC.

The V gene is TRBV5-4, the J gene TRBJ2-1, with TRBD2 as a possible D gene (6 bases). The CDR3 covers 13 residues. Per the germline V gene, CDR1 is SGHNT and CDR2 is YYREEE (reference sequence). Deletions cut 3 bases from V and 7 bases from J, with 11 bases between. CDR3 coding DNA: TGTGCCAGCAGCTGGAGGGCGGGGAATGAGCAGTTCTTC. Translation: CASSWRAGNEQFF.

V is TRBV7-9 and J is TRBJ1-1, with a weak D call TRBD1 (5 bases). Germline loops: CDR1 SEHNR, CDR2 FQNEAQ (reference sequence). V was cut by 0 bases and J by 5 bases, with 16 bases left in between. CDR3 size: 16 residues. This CDR3 is CASSLAGLGVETEAFF. CDR3 in DNA: TGTGCCAGCAGCTTAGCTGGGTTAGGGGTGGAAACTGAAGCTTTCTTT. Based on the CDR3 plus reference TRBV7-9 and TRBJ1-1, the full variable domain is DTGVSQNPRHKITKRGQNVTFRCDPISEHNRLYWYRQTLGQGPEFLTYFQNEAQLEKSRLLSDRFSAERPKGSFSTLEIQRTEQGDSAMYLCASSLAGLGVETEAFFGQGTRLTVV.

The chain joins TRBV30 to TRBJ2-3; TRBD2 is a possible D gene (5 bases). Trimming left V 8 bases short and J 2 bases short, with 11 bases between. The CDR3 loop spans 12 amino acids. Germline-derived CDR1 and CDR2 are GTSNPN and SVGIG (reference sequence). This chain's CDR3 is CARTRVTDTQYF. The DNA for the CDR3 is TGTGCCCGGACGAGGGTCACAGATACGCAGTATTTT.

The chain combines TRBV4-1 with TRBJ2-2, with D possibly being TRBD1 (6 bases). Trimming left V 0 bases short and J 0 bases short, with 8 bases between. The CDR3 is 16 residues long. Germline V gives CDR1 MGHRA, CDR2 YSYEKL. Written as DNA, the CDR3 is TGCGCCAGCAGCCAAGATCAGGGGACGAACACCGGGGAGCTGTTTTTT. It yields the protein CASSQDQGTNTGELFF.

The chain joins TRBV18 to TRBJ2-2, with a weak D call TRBD1 (5 bases). The CDR3 length is 14 residues. Looked up from germline, CDR1 is KGHSH and CDR2 is LQKENI. V dropped 2 bases and J dropped 3 bases, with 7 bases sitting between them. The CDR3 nucleotides read TGTGCCAGCTCACCAGCCAGGGACACCGGGGAGCTGTTTTTT. It yields the protein CASSPARDTGELFF.

This sequence joins TRBV4-1 and TRBJ2-7; 8 positions agree with TRBD2. CDR3 length equals 14 residues. Germline V gene lookup returns CDR1 MGHRA and CDR2 YSYEKL. Germline trimming cut 5 bases from V and 2 bases from J; bases unmatched to any gene: 5. The CDR3 DNA reads as TGCGCCAGCAGCACGACTAGCGAAACCTACGAGCAGTACTTC. As protein: CASSTTSETYEQYF.

The chain has TRBV5-6 and TRBJ1-1, with a possible D match to TRBD1 (5 bases). This CDR3 is built from 14 residues. From germline, CDR1 is SGHDT and CDR2 YYEEEE. V dropped 6 bases and J dropped 0 bases, with 12 bases sitting between them. CDR3 DNA sequence: TGTGCCAGCACCCGACAGCTTCTGAACACTGAAGCTTTCTTT. Its translation: CASTRQLLNTEAFF.

This clone was recorded a few times. This chain joins TRBV11-2 and TRBJ1-1; 10 bases are a match to TRBD1. Germline values: CDR1 SGHAT, CDR2 FQNNGV. There are 15 residues in the CDR3. The V segment lost 5 bases and the J segment 2 bases; nucleotides outside the gene matches: 5. This chain's CDR3 is CASSARDRGNTEAFF. The CDR3 nucleotides read TGTGCCAGCAGCGCCCGGGACAGGGGTAACACTGAAGCTTTCTTT.

CDR3 in amino acids: CASRAPSGGAHNEQFF. DNA for the CDR3: TGTGCCAGCAGGGCACCTAGCGGGGGGGCCCACAATGAGCAGTTCTTC. The chain links TRBV2 to TRBJ2-1; the match to TRBD2 covers 12 bases. The CDR3 runs 16 residues. The V segment lost 6 bases and the J segment 5 bases; nucleotides outside the gene matches: 8. Germline CDR1 is SNHLY and CDR2 is FYNNEI. The full variable domain, with the rest looked up from reference TRBV2 and TRBJ2-1, is EPEVTQTPSHQVTQMGQEVILRCVPISNHLYFYWYRQILGQKVEFLVSFYNNEISEKSEIFDDQFSVERPDGSNFTLKIRSTKLEDSAMYFCASRAPSGGAHNEQFFGPGTRLTVL.